The 20 T cell receptor beta chains listed next were all sequenced from one sample in a study of blood T cell repertoires in COVID-19. Only in-frame clones appear in the TCRdb table, and some are missing; sequencing was by immunoSEQ multiplex PCR. Among around 84,000 clones listed, approximately 90% were seen once. Material: peripheral blood. The receptors were gathered from a man aged 50 or older with active COVID-19.

The chain employs TRBV9 and TRBJ2-3; D may be TRBD2 (6 bases). The CDR3 totals 17 residues. CDR1 and CDR2 (germline): SGDLS, YYNGEE. V was shortened by 3 bases and J by 0 bases, with 17 bases between the two germline ends. CDR3 coding DNA: TGTGCCAGCAGCGCCCGTCCTAGCGAAATAAGCACAGATACGCAGTATTTT. This sequence encodes CASSARPSEISTDTQYF.

The chain joins TRBV2 to TRBJ1-1, with a possible D match to TRBD1 (5 bases). Germline V CDR1 and CDR2: SNHLY, FYNNEI. Trimming shortened V by 6 bases and J by 4 bases, and 15 bases separated the two germline ends. The CDR3 consists of 14 residues. CDR3 DNA sequence: TGTGCCAGCAGCGGGACTGGTTACGCCACTGAAGCTTTCTTT. Protein product: CASSGTGYATEAFF.

V is TRBV2 and J is TRBJ1-6, with 8 bases fitting TRBD1. J lost 7 bases, V lost 6 bases, and 11 bases had no gene match. The V gene's germline CDR1 is SNHLY and CDR2 FYNNEI. CDR3 size: 16 residues. The CDR3 DNA reads as TGTGCCAGCAGACCCGACAGGGGCGGGTGGAATTCACCCCTCCACTTT. This gives the protein CASRPDRGGWNSPLHF.

The chain has TRBV7-9 and TRBJ1-2; no clear D. The V and J ends lost 5 bases and 3 bases respectively, with 10 bases between them. The CDR3 contains 13 residues. Germline V gene sequence: CDR1 SEHNR, CDR2 FQNEAQ (reference sequence). The CDR3 DNA is TGTGCCAGCAGCCCAGACACTGACTATGGCTACACCTTC. The encoded protein is CASSPDTDYGYTF.

This clone was recorded only once. The V and J genes are TRBV9 and TRBJ2-2; a possible D gene is TRBD2 (5 bases). The V and J ends lost 1 base and 0 bases respectively, with 10 bases between them. The CDR3 runs to 16 residues. CDR1 is SGDLS and CDR2 is YYNGEE in the germline V gene. The chain's CDR3 is CASSVSPGTNTGELFF. The CDR3 DNA reads as TGTGCCAGCAGCGTAAGCCCCGGGACGAACACCGGGGAGCTGTTTTTT.

About this clone: One junction end disagrees with the germline gene, perhaps due to a read error. This chain joins TRBV7-7 and TRBJ2-7, with TRBD1 matching over 8 bases. The CDR3 has 16 residues. Germline V lookup: CDR1 SSHAT, CDR2 FNYEAQ (reference sequence). DNA for the CDR3: TGTGCTAGCAGCCAAGGACAGGGCTTAGGCTCCTACGAGCAGTACTTC. The encoded protein is CASSQGQGLGSYEQYF.

CDR3 coding DNA: TGTGCCAGTAGTATCGGGGGTGCCGGAAACACCATATATTTT. Protein: CASSIGGAGNTIYF. The rearrangement joins TRBV19 to TRBJ1-3; TRBD1 is a possible D gene (5 bases). V was trimmed by 3 bases and J by 4 bases, leaving 10 bases between them. The CDR3 contains 14 residues. The germline V gene encodes CDR1 LNHDA and CDR2 SQIVND (reference sequence).

This chain joins TRBV7-3 and TRBJ2-1, with TRBD1 matching 10 bases. The CDR3 is 15 amino acids. Looked up from germline, CDR1 is SGHTA and CDR2 is FQGTGA. V lost 3 bases, J lost 7 bases, and 6 bases stayed unmatched. The CDR3 sequence: CASSLTGGAVNEQFF. The CDR3 DNA reads as TGTGCCAGCAGCTTGACAGGGGGCGCGGTTAATGAGCAGTTCTTC.

CDR3 sequence reads: CASSLQAETQYF. CDR3 coding DNA: TGTGCCAGCAGTCTCCAGGCGGAGACCCAGTACTTC. This chain joins TRBV7-9 and TRBJ2-5; D not resolved. Trimming left V 6 bases short and J 5 bases short, with 10 bases between. CDR3 size: 12 residues. Germline V lookup: CDR1 SEHNR, CDR2 FQNEAQ (reference sequence).

The chain employs TRBV5-4 and TRBJ2-5, with TRBD2 matching 11 bases. Germline loops: CDR1 SGHNT, CDR2 YYREEE (reference sequence). Trimming removed 1 base from V and 5 bases from J; junction bases left unmatched: 7. This CDR3 has 16 amino acids. The CDR3 loop reads CASSLLSGGARETQYF. CDR3 DNA: TGTGCCAGCAGCTTGCTTAGCGGGGGGGCGCGTGAGACCCAGTACTTC. The whole variable domain, remainder taken from reference TRBV5-4 and TRBJ2-5, is ETGVTQSPTHLIKTRGQQVTLRCSSQSGHNTVSWYQQALGQGPQFIFQYYREEENGRGNFPPRFSGLQFPNYSSELNVNALELDDSALYLCASSLLSGGARETQYFGPGTRLLVL.

The chain is built from TRBV29-1 and TRBJ2-3; D gene unclear. The length of the CDR3 is 11 residues. The germline V and J ends were trimmed by 7 bases and 5 bases, with 10 bases remaining between them. Germline assignment: CDR1 SQVTM and CDR2 ANQGSEA. CDR3 in amino acids: CSGNNRDTQYF. CDR3 nucleotides: TGCAGCGGAAATAACAGAGATACGCAGTATTTT.

CDR3 nucleotides: TGTGCCAGCAGCTTGCAGCGGGGGGTACGCCAAGAGACCCAGTACTTC. It codes for CASSLQRGVRQETQYF. The chain has TRBV7-9 and TRBJ2-5; 9 bases map to TRBD2. Trimming cost V 3 bases and J 1 base; bases outside gene matches: 6. The CDR3 is 16 residues long. Germline V gene data show CDR1 as SEHNR and CDR2 as FQNEAQ (reference sequence).

The chain has TRBV7-3 and TRBJ2-5, with 7 nucleotides matching TRBD1. J gave up 1 base and V 3 bases, and 8 bases lay outside the gene matches. This CDR3 contains 16 residues. Germline V lookup: CDR1 SGHTA, CDR2 FQGTGA. The chain's CDR3 is CASSFRGTPGQETQYF. The DNA for the CDR3 is TGTGCCAGCAGCTTCAGGGGGACGCCTGGCCAAGAGACCCAGTACTTC.

This chain connects TRBV23-1 to TRBJ1-6; 8 positions agree with TRBD1. TRBV23-1 is placed among ORFs of uncertain function. The V and J ends lost 2 bases and 9 bases, in that order; junction bases with no gene match: 6. There are 15 residues in the CDR3. The CDR3 loop is CASSQPTGVGSPLHF. CDR3 DNA sequence: TGCGCCAGCAGTCAACCGACAGGGGTTGGTTCACCCCTCCACTTT.

This clone showed up just once. The gene calls are TRBV12-3 or TRBV12-4 and TRBJ1-1, with D unresolved. V lost 6 bases and J 10 bases, leaving 18 bases between the germline ends. The CDR3 runs to 13 residues. DNA for the CDR3: TGTGCCAGCAGAACGACTGCACTCGGTGGAGCTTTCTTT. Translating gives CASRTTALGGAFF.

The CDR3 region is CASSSFGEDTQYF. The CDR3 nucleotides are TGTGCCAGCAGCAGCTTTGGAGAAGATACGCAGTATTTT. This chain uses TRBV7-9 with TRBJ2-3; D is unclear. Trimming removed 5 bases at V and 5 bases at J, with 11 bases between. CDR1 SEHNR and CDR2 FQNEAQ come from the germline V gene (reference sequence). CDR3 length equals 13 residues.

The chain combines TRBV3-1 (or the pseudogene TRBV3-2) with TRBJ1-2, with TRBD1 matching over 8 bases. With V trimmed by 3 bases and J by 7 bases, 7 bases remained unmatched. CDR3 length equals 14 residues. The germline V gene has CDR1 LGHDT and CDR2 YNNKEL (reference sequence). CDR3 in amino acids: CASSQGSGTGGYTF. The CDR3 DNA is TGTGCCAGCAGCCAGGGCTCTGGGACAGGTGGCTACACCTTC.

The chain recombines TRBV6-2 or TRBV6-3 with TRBJ2-1, with 7 nucleotides matching TRBD2. Germline CDR1 reads MNHEY; CDR2 reads SVGEGT. After removal of 6 bases from V and 6 bases from J, the junction contained 14 bases not matched to a gene. The CDR3 is 16 amino acids. CDR3 bases: TGTGCCAGCAGCCCTTTGGGGGAGGGCCTAAGCAATGAGCAGTTCTTC. It yields the protein CASSPLGEGLSNEQFF.

The genes are TRBV5-8 and TRBJ1-5; a weak D match, TRBD1 (6 bases). CDR3 length: 16 amino acids. Trimming cost V 4 bases and J 6 bases, with 20 bases left between them. Germline assignment: CDR1 SGHTS and CDR2 YDEGEE. The CDR3 DNA follows: TGTGCCAGCAGCGCGAACAGGGTAGGACCCGGTCAGCCCCAGCATTTT. Its translation is CASSANRVGPGQPQHF.

The genes are TRBV6-1 and TRBJ2-3; 8 nucleotides line up with TRBD2. V gave up 3 bases and J gave up 4 bases; unmatched junction bases: 6. This CDR3 has 15 residues. Looked up from germline, CDR1 is MNHNS and CDR2 is SASEGT. The CDR3 DNA is TGTGCCAGCAGTGATGGAGCGGGGGTTCCAGATACGCAGTATTTT. Translation: CASSDGAGVPDTQYF.